This entry features one T cell receptor (beta chain) sequence. The antigen is unknown. The germline gives CDR1 SGHTA, CDR2 FQGNSA. Trimming cost V 5 bases and J 4 bases; bases outside gene matches: 8. This CDR3 is 15 amino acids long. Amplification used 60 Vbeta primers and 13 Jbeta primers. The assay was immunoSEQ multiplex PCR, and TCRdb's table has in-frame clones only and misses some. The table lists about 130,000 clones, approximately 87% of them singletons. These data come from a study of cytomegalovirus exposure and HLA in healthy donors. Study-wide findings and caveats: CMV serostatus stood as the only immune exposure information on hand. Another analysis was done later, and it associated around 17,000 TCR beta sequences with HLA alleles at 0.05 false discovery rate. One cluster of highly shared sequence variants probably arose as a sequencing artifact.

The gene calls are TRBV7-2 and TRBJ2-5; 9 nucleotides line up with TRBD2. The source of this sequence is a woman aged 25 to 39 in good health and CMV-seronegative. The sample taken for sequencing was PBMCs. CDR3 residues: CASSGNSGRGETQYF. In nucleotides, the CDR3 is TGTGCCAGCAGCGGGAATAGCGGGAGAGGAGAGACCCAGTACTTC.